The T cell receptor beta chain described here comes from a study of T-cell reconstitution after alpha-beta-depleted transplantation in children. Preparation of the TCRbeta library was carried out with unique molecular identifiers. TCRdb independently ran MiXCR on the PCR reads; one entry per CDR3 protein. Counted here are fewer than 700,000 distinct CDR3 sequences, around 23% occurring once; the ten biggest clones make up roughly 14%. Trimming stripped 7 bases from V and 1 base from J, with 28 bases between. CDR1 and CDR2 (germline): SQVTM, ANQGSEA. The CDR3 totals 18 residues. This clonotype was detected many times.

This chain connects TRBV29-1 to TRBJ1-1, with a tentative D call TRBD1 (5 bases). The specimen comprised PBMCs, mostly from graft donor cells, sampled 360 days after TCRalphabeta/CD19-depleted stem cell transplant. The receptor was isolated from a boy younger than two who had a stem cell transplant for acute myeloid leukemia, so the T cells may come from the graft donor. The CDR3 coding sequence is TGCAGCGCCAAAGTGGGCCAGGGAAGTGGGGTACGGAACACTGAAGCTTTCTTT. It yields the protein CSAKVGQGSGVRNTEAFF. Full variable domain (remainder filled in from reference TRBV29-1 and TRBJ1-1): SAVISQKPSRDICQRGTSLTIQCQVDSQVTMMFWYRQQPGQSLTLIATANQGSEATYESGFVIDKFPISRPNLTFSTLTVSNMSPEDSSIYLCSAKVGQGSGVRNTEAFFGQGTRLTVV.